The T cell receptor (beta chain) described here comes from a study of blood T cell repertoires in COVID-19. This table comes from immunoSEQ multiplex PCR, and its TCRdb copy is limited to in-frame clones, with some not included. The sample has roughly 28,000 clones; roughly 88% are singletons. This clone turned up a few times. Germline assignment: CDR1 MDHEN and CDR2 SYDVKM. The V gene end was trimmed by 4 bases and the J gene end by 2 bases; junction bases not matched to a gene: 4. This CDR3 is built from 14 residues. This clonotype was sampled from a woman between 45 and 60 years old with active COVID-19. Input material: peripheral blood. The J gene is TRBJ1-2, the V gene TRBV28, with TRBD1 matching over 7 bases. This chain's CDR3 is CASSSGTANYGYTF. The CDR3 nucleotides read TGTGCCAGCAGTTCAGGGACAGCAAACTATGGCTACACCTTC.